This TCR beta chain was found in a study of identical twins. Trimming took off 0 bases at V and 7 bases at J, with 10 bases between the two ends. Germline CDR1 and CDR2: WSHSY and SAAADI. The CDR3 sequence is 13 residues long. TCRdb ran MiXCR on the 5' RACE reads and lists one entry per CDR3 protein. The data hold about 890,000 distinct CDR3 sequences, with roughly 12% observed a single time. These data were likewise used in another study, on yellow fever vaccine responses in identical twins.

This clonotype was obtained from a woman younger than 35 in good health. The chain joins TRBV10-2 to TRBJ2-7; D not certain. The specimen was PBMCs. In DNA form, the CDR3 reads TGCGCCAGCAGTGAGTCGTTGGGGTGGGAGCAGTACGTC. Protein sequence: CASSESLGWEQYV.